This entry features one T cell receptor (beta chain) sequence. What it binds is unknown. Germline V CDR1 and CDR2: SGHTA, FQGNSA. Trimming removed 5 bases from V and 7 bases from J, with 14 bases in between. This CDR3 has 13 amino acids. The source of the sample is a study of siplizumab effects on memory and regulatory T cells. TCR templates, about 100,000 per sample, were assayed. TCRdb's table, derived via immunoSEQ multiplex PCR, lists solely in-frame clones and lacks some. This sample has about 69,000 clones, with approximately 89% found just once. The study, taken as a whole, reports: Confirmation that proliferating Tregs from siplizumab cultures had suppressive function was not obtained.

This sequence joins TRBV7-2 and TRBJ1-2; maybe TRBD1 (5 bases). Sample: Tregs sorted from blood. The TCR originated in a human donor in good health. In DNA form, the CDR3 reads TGTGCCAGCAGCCCCGGGGGGTCGGGTGGCTACACCTTC. Residues: CASSPGGSGGYTF. Full variable domain (rest looked up from reference TRBV7-2 and TRBJ1-2): GAGVSQSPSNKVTEKGKDVELRCDPISGHTALYWYRQSLGQGLEFLIYFQGNSAPDKSGLPSDRFSAERTGGSVSTLTIQRTQQEDSAVYLCASSPGGSGGYTFGSGTRLTVV.